The entry that follows covers one T cell receptor beta chain sequence. The sample originates from a study of T cell changes during pregnancy in multiple sclerosis. Data came from immunoSEQ multiplex PCR; TCRdb stores just in-frame clones and leaves some out. Counted here are about 89,000 clones, around 94% occurring once; the ten biggest clones make up approximately 0.8%. V dropped 3 bases and J dropped 5; count of bases not matched to a gene: 4. CDR3 length equals 13 residues. Germline lookup yields CDR1 SGHRS and CDR2 YFSETQ. The sample here was peripheral blood, taken in the third trimester of pregnancy. This rearrangement joins TRBV5-1 to TRBJ2-7, with 8 bases fitting TRBD1. This receptor was identified in a female donor with multiple sclerosis, enrolled in a pregnancy study. The CDR3: CASSSTGVHEQYF. The DNA for the CDR3 is TGCGCCAGCAGCTCGACAGGGGTTCACGAGCAGTACTTC.